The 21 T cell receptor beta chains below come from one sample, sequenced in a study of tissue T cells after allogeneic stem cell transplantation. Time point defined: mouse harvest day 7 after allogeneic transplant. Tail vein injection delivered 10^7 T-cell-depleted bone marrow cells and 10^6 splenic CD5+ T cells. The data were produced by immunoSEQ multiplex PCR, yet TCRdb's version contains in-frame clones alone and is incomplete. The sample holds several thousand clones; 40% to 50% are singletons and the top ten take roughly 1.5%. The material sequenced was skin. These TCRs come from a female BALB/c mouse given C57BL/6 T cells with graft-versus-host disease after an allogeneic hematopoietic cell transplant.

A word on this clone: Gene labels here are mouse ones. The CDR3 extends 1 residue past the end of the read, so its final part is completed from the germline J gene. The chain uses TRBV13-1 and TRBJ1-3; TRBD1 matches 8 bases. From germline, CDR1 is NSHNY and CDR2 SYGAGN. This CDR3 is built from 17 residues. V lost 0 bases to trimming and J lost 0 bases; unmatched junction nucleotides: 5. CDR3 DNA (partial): TGTGCCAGCAGTGATGGGACAGGGTCTATTTCTGGAAATACGCTCTAT. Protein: CASSDGTGSISGNTLY. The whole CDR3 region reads CASSDGTGSISGNTLYF.

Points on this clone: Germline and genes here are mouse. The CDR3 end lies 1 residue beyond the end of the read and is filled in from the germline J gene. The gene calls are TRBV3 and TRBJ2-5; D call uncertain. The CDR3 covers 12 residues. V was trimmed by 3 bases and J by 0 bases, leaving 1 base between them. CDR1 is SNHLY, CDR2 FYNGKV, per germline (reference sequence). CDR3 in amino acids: CASSFNQDTQYF. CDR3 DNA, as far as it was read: TGTGCCAGCAGCTTTAACCAAGACACCCAGTAC.

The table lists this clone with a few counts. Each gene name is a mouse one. Incomplete CDR3 DNA: TGTGCCAGCAGGCAGACAAGTTATAACTATGCTGAGCAGTTC. Its translation: CASRQTSYNYAEQF. In full, the CDR3 is CASRQTSYNYAEQFF. The gene calls are TRBV26 and TRBJ2-1; no definite D call. The read terminates 1 residue ahead of where the CDR3 ends, so the germline J gene completes it. Germline CDR1 and CDR2: KGHPV and FQNQEV (reference sequence). V lost 6 bases, J lost 0 bases, and 12 bases lay in between. This CDR3 spans 15 amino acids.

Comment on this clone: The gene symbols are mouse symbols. The sequenced part of the CDR3 DNA is TGTGCCAGCGCCGACAGGGGGATTTCCAACGAAAGATTATTT. This sequence encodes CASADRGISNERLF. The entire CDR3 is CASADRGISNERLFF. The chain has TRBV13-2 and TRBJ1-4, with 9 bases that match TRBD1. Read sequence stops 1 residue before the CDR3 end, and the germline J gene provides the missing end. From germline, CDR1 is NNHNN and CDR2 SYGAGS (reference sequence). CDR3 length: 15 residues. Losses at the gene ends were 6 bases for V and 0 bases for J; bases not matched to a gene: 3.

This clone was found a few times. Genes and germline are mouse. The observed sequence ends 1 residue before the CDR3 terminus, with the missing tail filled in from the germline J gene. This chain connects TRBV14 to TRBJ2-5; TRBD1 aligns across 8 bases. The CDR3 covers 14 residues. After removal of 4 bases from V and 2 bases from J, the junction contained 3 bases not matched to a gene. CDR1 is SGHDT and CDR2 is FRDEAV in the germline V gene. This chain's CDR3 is CASSRQGTQDTQYF. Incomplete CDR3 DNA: TGTGCCAGCAGTCGACAGGGGACCCAAGACACCCAGTAC.

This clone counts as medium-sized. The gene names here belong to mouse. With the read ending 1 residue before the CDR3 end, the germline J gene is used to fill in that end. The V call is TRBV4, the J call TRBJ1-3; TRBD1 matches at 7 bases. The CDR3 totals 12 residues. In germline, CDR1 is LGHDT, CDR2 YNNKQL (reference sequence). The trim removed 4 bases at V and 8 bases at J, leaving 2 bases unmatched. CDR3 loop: CASSWDSHTLYF. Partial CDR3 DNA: TGTGCCAGCAGCTGGGACAGCCATACGCTCTAT. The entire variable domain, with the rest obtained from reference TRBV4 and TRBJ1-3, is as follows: ETAVFQTPNYHVTQVGNEVSFNCKQTLGHDTMYWYKQDSKKLLKIMFSYNNKQLIVNETVPRRFSPQSSDKAHLNLRIKSVEPEDSAVYLCASSWDSHTLYFGEGSRLIVV.

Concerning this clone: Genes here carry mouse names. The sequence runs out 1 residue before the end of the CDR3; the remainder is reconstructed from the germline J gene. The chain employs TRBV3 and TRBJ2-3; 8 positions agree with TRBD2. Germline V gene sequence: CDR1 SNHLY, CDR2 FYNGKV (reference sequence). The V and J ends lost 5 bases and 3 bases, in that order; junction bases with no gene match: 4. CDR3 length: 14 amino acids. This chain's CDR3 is CASSPRLGAETLYF. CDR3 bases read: TGTGCCAGCAGCCCTCGACTGGGGGCAGAAACGCTGTAT. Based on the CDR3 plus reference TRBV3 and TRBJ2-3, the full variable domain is GPKVLQIPSHQIIDMGQMVTLNCDPVSNHLYFYWYKQILGQQMEFLVNFYNGKVMEKSKLFKDQFSVERPDGSYFTLKIQPTALEDSAVYFCASSPRLGAETLYFGSGTRLTVL.

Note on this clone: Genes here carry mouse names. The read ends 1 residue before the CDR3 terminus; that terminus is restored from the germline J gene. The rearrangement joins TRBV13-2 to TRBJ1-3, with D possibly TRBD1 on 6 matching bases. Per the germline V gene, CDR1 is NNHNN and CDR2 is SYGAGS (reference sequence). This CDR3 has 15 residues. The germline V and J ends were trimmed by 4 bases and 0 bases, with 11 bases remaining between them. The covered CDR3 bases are TGTGCCAGCGGTCCGGGACACCATTCTGGAAATACGCTCTAT. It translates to CASGPGHHSGNTLY. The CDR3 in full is CASGPGHHSGNTLYF.

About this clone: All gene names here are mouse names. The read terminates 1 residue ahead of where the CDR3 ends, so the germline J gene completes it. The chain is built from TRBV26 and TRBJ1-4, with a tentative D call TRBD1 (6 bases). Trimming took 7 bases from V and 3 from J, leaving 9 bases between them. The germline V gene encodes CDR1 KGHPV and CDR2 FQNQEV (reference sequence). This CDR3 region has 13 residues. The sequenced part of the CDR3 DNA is TGTGCCAGCACGCAGGGGCCCAACGAAAGATTATTT. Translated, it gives CASTQGPNERLF. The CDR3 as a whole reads CASTQGPNERLFF.

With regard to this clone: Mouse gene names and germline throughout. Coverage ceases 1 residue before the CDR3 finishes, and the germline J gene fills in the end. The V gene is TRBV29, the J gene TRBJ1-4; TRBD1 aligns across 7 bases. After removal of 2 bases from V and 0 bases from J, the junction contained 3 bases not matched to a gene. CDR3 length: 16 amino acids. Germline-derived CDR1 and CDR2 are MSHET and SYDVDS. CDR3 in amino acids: CASSLPGGISNERLFF. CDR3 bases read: TGTGCTAGCAGTTTACCAGGGGGGATTTCCAACGAAAGATTATTT.

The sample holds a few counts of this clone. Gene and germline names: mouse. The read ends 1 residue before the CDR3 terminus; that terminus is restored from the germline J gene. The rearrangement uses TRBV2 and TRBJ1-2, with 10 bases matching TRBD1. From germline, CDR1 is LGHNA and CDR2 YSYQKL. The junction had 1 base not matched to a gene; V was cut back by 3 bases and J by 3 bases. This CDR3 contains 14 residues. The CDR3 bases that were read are TGTGCCAGCAGCCACGGACAGGGGGACTCCGACTACACC. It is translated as CASSHGQGDSDYT. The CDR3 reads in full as CASSHGQGDSDYTF.

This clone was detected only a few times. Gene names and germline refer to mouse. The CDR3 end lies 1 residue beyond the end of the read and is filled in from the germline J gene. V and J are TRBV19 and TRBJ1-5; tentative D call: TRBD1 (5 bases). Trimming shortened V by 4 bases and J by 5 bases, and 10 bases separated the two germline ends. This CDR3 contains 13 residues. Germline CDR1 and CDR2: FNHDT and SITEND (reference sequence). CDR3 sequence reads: CASSPGRDQAPLF. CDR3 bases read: TGTGCCAGCAGTCCAGGGAGGGACCAGGCTCCGCTT.

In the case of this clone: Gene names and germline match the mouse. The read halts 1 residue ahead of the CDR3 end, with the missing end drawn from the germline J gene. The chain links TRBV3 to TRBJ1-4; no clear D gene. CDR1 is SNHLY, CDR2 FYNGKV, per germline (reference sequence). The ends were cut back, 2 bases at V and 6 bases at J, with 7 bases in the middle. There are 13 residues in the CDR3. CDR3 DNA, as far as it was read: TGTGCCAGCAGCTTAAGAACAGACGAAAGATTATTT. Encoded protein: CASSLRTDERLF. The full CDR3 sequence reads CASSLRTDERLFF.

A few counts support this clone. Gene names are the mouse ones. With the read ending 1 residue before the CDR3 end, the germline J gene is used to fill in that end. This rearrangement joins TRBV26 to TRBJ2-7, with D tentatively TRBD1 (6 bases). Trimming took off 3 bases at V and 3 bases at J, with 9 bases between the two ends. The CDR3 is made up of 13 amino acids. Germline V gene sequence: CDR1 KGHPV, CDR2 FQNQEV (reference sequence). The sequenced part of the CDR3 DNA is TGTGCCAGCAGTCTCCCAGGGGTCTATGAACAGTAC. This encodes CASSLPGVYEQY. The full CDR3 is CASSLPGVYEQYF. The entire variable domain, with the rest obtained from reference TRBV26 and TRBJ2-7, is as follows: NSKVIQTPRYLVKGQGQKAKMRCIPEKGHPVVFWYQQNKNNEFKFLINFQNQEVLQQIDMTEKRFSAECPSNSPCSLEIQSSEAGDSALYLCASSLPGVYEQYFGPGTRLTVL.

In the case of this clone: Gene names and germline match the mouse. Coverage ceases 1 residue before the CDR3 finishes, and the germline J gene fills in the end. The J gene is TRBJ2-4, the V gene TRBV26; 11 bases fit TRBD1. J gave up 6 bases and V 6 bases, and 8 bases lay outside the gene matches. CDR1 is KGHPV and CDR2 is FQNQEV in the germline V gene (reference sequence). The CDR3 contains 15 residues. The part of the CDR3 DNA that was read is TGTGCCAGCAGACCGGACAGGGGGCGAGGGAACACCTTGTAC. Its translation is CASRPDRGRGNTLY. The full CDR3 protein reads CASRPDRGRGNTLYF.

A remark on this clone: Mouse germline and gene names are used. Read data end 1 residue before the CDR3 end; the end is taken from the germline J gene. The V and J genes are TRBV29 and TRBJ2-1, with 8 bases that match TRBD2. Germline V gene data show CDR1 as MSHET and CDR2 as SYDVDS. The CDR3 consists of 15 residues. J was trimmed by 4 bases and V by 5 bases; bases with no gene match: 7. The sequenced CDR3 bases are TGTGCTAGCAGTGGGGGGGGGCGAGGGTATGCTGAGCAGTTC. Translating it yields CASSGGGRGYAEQF. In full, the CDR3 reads CASSGGGRGYAEQFF.

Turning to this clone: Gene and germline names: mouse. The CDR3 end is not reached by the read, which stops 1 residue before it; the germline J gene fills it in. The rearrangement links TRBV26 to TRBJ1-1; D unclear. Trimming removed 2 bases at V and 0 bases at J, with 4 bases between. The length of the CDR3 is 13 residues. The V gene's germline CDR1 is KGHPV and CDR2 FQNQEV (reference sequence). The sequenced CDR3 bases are TGTGCCAGCAGTCTGGGAGCAAACACAGAAGTCTTC. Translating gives CASSLGANTEVF. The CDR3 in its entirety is CASSLGANTEVFF. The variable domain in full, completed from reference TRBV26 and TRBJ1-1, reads NSKVIQTPRYLVKGQGQKAKMRCIPEKGHPVVFWYQQNKNNEFKFLINFQNQEVLQQIDMTEKRFSAECPSNSPCSLEIQSSEAGDSALYLCASSLGANTEVFFGKGTRLTVV.

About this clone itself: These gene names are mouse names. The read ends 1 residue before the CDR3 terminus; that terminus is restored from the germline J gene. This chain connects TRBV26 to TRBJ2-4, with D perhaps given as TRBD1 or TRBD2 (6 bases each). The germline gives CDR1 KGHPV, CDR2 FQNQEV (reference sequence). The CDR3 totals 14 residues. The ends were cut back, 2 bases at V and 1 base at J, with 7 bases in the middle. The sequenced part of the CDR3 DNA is TGTGCCAGCAGTCTGGGGGGCGGTCAAAACACCTTGTAC. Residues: CASSLGGGQNTLY. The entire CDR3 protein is CASSLGGGQNTLYF.

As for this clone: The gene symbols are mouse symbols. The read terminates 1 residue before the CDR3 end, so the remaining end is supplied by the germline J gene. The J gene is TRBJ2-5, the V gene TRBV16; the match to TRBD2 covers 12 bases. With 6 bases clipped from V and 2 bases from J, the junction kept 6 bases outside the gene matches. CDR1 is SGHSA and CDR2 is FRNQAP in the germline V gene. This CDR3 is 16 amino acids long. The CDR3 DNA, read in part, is TGTGCAAGCAGTCCTCGGACTGGGGGGGTCCAAGACACCCAGTAC. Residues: CASSPRTGGVQDTQY. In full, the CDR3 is CASSPRTGGVQDTQYF. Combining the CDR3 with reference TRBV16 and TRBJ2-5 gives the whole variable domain NAGVIQTPRHKVTGKGQEATLWCEPISGHSAVFWYRQTIVQGLEFLTYFRNQAPIDDSGMPKERFSAQMPNQSHSTLKIQSTQPQDSAVYLCASSPRTGGVQDTQYFGPGTRLLVL.

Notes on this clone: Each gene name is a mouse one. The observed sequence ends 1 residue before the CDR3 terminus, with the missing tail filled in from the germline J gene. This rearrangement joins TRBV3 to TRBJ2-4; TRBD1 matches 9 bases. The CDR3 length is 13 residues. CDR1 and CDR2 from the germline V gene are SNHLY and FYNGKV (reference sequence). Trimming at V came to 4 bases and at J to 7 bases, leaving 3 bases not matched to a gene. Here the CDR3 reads CASSSDRGDTLYF. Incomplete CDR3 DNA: TGTGCCAGCAGCTCGGACAGGGGAGACACCTTGTAC.

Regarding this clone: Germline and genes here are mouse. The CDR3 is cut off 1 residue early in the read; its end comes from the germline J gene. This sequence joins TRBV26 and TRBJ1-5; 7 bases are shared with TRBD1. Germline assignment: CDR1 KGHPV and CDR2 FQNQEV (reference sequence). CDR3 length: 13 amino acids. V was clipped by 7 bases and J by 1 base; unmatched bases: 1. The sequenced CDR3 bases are TGTGCCAGCACGACAGGGAACAACCAGGCTCCGCTT. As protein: CASTTGNNQAPL. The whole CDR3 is CASTTGNNQAPLF.